This T cell receptor (beta chain) was recorded in a study of blood T cell repertoires in COVID-19. Study in general: Samples representing acute and convalescent COVID-19 were sourced from the United States, Italy and Spain. In each case, the material was cDNA or gDNA derived from T cells, B-cell-depleted T cells, or PBMCs.

V dropped 4 bases and J dropped 7; count of bases not matched to a gene: 4. The CDR3 is made up of 14 amino acids. Germline assignment: CDR1 SEHNR and CDR2 FQNEAQ (reference sequence). Authors' analysis steps: Reference gene primer amplification in the assay estimated nucleated cell counts. Generated by immunoSEQ multiplex PCR, the TCRdb table keeps only in-frame clones and is missing some. V, J and clone size reflect that table, while D and trimming were determined from the DNA. Among roughly 150,000 clones listed, roughly 90% were seen once. The rearrangement joins TRBV7-9 to TRBJ1-3; 10 bases are shared with TRBD1. The sequenced sample was peripheral blood. This receptor was taken from a man aged 55 to 69 with acute or convalescent COVID-19. CDR3 protein: CASSSPGQGNTIYF. The CDR3 coding sequence is TGTGCCAGCAGCTCTCCGGGACAGGGGAACACCATATATTTT.